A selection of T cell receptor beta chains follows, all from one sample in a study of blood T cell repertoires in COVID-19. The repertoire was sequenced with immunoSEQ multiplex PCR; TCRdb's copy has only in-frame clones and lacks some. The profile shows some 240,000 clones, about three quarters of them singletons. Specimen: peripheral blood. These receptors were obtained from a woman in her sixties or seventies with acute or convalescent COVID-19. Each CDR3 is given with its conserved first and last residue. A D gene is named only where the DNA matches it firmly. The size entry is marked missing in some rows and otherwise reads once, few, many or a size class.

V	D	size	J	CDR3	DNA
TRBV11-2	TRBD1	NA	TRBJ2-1	CASSLGRTGGRNEQFF	TGTGCCAGCAGCTTAGGTCGGACAGGGGGCAGGAATGAGCAGTTCTTC
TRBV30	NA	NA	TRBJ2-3	CAWSHRGPDTQYF	TGTGCCTGGAGTCACCGGGGTCCAGATACGCAGTATTTT
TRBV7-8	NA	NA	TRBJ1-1	CASSLVQGNTEAFF	TGTGCCAGCAGCTTAGTCCAGGGAAACACTGAAGCTTTCTTT
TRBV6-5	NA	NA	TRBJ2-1	CASSRQVSSYNEQFF	TGTGCCAGCAGCCGACAGGTTTCCTCCTACAATGAGCAGTTCTTC
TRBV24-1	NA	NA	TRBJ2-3	CATSDGSTDTQYF	TGTGCCACCAGTGACGGGTCAACAGATACGCAGTATTTT
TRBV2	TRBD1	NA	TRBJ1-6	CASRVIQGPNSPLHF	TGTGCCAGCAGGGTAATACAGGGGCCTAATTCACCCCTCCACTTT
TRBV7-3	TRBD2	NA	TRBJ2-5	CASSSFREGTQYF	TGTGCCAGCAGCTCCTTCAGGGAGGGAACCCAGTACTTC
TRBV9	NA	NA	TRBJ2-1	CASSTSKTPSGTRYNEQFF	TGTGCCAGCAGCACGTCAAAAACCCCCTCCGGGACTCGTTACAATGAGCAGTTCTTC
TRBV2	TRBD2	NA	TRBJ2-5	CASSPGREGETQYF	TGTGCCAGCAGCCCGGGACGGGAGGGAGAGACCCAGTACTTC
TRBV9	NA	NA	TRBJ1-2	CASSVESGRVDGYTF	TGTGCCAGCAGCGTAGAGTCAGGGAGGGTAGATGGCTACACCTTC
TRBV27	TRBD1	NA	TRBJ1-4	CASSLYGQANEKLFF	TGTGCCAGCAGTTTATACGGACAGGCGAATGAAAAACTGTTTTTT
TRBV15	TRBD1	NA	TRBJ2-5	CATSRPTGGWETQYF	TGTGCCACCAGCAGGCCCACAGGGGGCTGGGAGACCCAGTACTTC
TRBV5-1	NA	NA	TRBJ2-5	CASSGGTTGETQYF	TGCGCCAGCTCGGGCGGTACTACAGGGGAGACCCAGTACTTC
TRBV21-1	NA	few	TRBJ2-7	CASSKRRGWVEQYF	TGTGCCAGCAGCAAGAGGAGGGGATGGGTCGAGCAGTACTTC
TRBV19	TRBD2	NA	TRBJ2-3	CASSPGGRSTDTQYF	TGTGCCAGCAGTCCGGGGGGGAGGAGCACAGATACGCAGTATTTT
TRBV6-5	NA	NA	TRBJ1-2	CASSYSGQTLNYGYTF	TGTGCCAGCAGCTACTCCGGACAGACTTTAAACTATGGCTACACCTTC
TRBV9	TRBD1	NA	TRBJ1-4	CASSGQGPNEKLFF	TGTGCCAGCAGCGGACAGGGGCCTAATGAAAAACTGTTTTTT
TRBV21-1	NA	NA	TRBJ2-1	CASKLAGGPEQFF	TGTGCCAGCAAACTAGCGGGGGGGCCTGAGCAGTTCTTC
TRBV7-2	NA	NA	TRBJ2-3	CASSLASDTTDTQYF	TGTGCCAGCAGCTTAGCTTCGGACACAACAGATACGCAGTATTTT
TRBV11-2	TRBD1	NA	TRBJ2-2	CASSGRTGGRTGELFF	TGTGCCAGCAGCGGCCGGACAGGGGGAAGGACCGGGGAGCTGTTTTTT
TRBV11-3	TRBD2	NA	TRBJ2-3	CASSRSGGQNTQYF	TGTGCCAGCAGCCGTAGCGGGGGGCAAAATACGCAGTATTTT
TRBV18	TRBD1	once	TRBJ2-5	CASSSYRGSRETQYF	TGTGCCAGCTCATCTTACAGGGGTAGCCGGGAGACCCAGTACTTC
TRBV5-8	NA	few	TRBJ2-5	CASSVGLSQETQYF	TGTGCCAGCAGCGTCGGACTCTCGCAAGAGACCCAGTACTTC
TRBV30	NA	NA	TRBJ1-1	CAWSPPRWGRTEAFF	TGTGCCTGGAGTCCTCCCCGCTGGGGGCGAACTGAAGCTTTCTTT
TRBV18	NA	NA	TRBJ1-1	CASSPNRENTEAFF	TGTGCCAGCTCACCAAACAGGGAGAACACTGAAGCTTTCTTT
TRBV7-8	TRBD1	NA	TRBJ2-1	CASTQGQEYNEQFF	TGTGCCAGCACCCAGGGACAGGAGTACAATGAGCAGTTCTTC
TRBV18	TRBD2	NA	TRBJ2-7	CASSPSQLAGAYEQYF	TGTGCCAGCTCACCTTCGCAACTAGCGGGGGCCTACGAGCAGTACTTC
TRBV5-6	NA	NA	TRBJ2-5	CASSFRGQETQYF	TGTGCCAGCAGCTTTCGGGGCCAAGAGACCCAGTACTTC
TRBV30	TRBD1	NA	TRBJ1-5	CAWSGTGGGNQPQHF	TGTGCCTGGTCCGGGACAGGGGGCGGCAATCAGCCCCAGCATTTT
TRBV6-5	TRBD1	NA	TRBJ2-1	CASDTGGLGPFF	TGTGCCAGTGACACAGGGGGCCTAGGGCCGTTCTTC